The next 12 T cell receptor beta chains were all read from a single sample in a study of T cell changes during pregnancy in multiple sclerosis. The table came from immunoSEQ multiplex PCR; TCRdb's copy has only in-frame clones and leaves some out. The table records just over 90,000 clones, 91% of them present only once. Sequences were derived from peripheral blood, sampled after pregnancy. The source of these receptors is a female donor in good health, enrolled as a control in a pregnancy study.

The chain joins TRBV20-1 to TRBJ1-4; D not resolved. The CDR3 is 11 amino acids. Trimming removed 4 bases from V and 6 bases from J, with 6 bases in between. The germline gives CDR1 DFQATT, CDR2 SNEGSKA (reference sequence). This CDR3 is CSATWHEKLFF. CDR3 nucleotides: TGCAGTGCTACGTGGCATGAAAAACTGTTTTTT.

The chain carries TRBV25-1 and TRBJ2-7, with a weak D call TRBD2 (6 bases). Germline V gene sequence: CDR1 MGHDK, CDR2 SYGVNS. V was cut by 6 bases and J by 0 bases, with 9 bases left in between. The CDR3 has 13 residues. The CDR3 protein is CASRRDGSYEQYF. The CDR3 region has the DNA TGTGCCAGCAGGCGGGACGGCTCCTACGAGCAGTACTTC.

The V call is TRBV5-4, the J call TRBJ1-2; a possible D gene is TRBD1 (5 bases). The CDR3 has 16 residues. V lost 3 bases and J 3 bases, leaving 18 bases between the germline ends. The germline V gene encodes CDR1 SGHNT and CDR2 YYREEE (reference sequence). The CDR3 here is CASSSLQGLLDYGYTF. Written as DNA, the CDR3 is TGTGCCAGCAGCTCCCTCCAGGGTTTATTAGACTATGGCTACACCTTC.

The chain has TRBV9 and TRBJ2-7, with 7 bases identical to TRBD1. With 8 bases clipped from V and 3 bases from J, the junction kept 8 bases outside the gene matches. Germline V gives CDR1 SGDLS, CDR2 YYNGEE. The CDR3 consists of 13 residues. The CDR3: CASRQGSRYEQYF. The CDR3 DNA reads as TGTGCCAGTCGACAGGGATCGCGCTACGAGCAGTACTTC.

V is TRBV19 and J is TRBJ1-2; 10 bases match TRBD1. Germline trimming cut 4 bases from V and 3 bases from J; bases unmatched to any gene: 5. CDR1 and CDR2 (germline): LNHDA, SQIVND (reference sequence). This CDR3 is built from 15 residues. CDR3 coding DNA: TGTGCCAGTAGTACCTCGACAGGGGGCCACTATGGCTACACCTTC. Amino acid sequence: CASSTSTGGHYGYTF.

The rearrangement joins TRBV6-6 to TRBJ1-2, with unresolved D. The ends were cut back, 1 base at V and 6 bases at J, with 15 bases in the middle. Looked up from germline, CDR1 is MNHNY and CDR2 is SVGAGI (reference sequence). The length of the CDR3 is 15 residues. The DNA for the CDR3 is TGTGCCAGCAGTTACTTCGAGGATCTTAGGAATGGCTACACCTTC. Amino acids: CASSYFEDLRNGYTF.

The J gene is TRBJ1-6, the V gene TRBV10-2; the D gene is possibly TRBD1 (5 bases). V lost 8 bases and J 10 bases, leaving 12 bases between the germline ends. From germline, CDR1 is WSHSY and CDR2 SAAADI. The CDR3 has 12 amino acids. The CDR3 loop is CASQGGQSPLHF. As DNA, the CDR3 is TGCGCCAGCCAGGGAGGGCAATCACCCCTCCACTTT.

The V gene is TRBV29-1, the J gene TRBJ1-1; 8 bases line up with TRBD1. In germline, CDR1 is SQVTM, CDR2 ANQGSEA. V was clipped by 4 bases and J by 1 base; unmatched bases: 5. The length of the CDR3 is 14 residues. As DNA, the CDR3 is TGCAGCGTTGCCCACAGGGGGAAGAACACTGAAGCTTTCTTT. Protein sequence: CSVAHRGKNTEAFF.

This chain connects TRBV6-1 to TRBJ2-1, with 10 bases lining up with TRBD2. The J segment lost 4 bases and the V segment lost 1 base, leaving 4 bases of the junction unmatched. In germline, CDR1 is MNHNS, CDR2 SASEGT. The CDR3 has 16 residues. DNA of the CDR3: TGTGCCAGCAGTGAAGTACTAGCGGGGCCTTACAATGAGCAGTTCTTC. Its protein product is CASSEVLAGPYNEQFF.

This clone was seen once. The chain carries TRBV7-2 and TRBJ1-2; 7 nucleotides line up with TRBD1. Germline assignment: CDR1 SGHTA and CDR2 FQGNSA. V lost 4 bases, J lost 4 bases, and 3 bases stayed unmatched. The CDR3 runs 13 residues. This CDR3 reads CASSSGQAYGYTF. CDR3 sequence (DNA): TGTGCCAGCAGCTCCGGACAGGCCTATGGCTACACCTTC.

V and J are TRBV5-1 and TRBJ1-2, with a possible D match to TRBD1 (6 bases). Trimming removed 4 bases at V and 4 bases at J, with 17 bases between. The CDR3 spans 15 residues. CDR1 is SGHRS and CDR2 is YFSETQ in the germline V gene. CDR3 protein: CASSKDRTETYGYTF. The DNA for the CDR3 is TGCGCCAGCAGCAAGGACCGGACAGAGACCTATGGCTACACCTTC.

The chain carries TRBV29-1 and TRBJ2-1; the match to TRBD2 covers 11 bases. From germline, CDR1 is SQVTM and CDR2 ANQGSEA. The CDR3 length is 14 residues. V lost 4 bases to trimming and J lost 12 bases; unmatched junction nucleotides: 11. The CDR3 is CSVGSSGGASVQFF. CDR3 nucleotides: TGCAGCGTTGGGAGTAGCGGGGGGGCCAGTGTGCAGTTCTTC.